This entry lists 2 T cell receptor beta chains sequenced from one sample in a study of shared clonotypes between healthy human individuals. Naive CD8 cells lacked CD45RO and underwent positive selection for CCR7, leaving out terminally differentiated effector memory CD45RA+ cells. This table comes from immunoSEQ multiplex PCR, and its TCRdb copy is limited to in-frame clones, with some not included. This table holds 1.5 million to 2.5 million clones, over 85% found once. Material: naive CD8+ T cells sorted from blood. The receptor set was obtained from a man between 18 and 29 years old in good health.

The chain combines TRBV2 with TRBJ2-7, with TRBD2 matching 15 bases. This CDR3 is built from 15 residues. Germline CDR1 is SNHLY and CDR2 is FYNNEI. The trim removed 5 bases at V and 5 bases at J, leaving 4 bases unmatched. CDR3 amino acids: CASSRTSGRVDEQYF. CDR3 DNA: TGTGCCAGCAGTCGGACTAGCGGGAGGGTCGACGAGCAGTACTTC.

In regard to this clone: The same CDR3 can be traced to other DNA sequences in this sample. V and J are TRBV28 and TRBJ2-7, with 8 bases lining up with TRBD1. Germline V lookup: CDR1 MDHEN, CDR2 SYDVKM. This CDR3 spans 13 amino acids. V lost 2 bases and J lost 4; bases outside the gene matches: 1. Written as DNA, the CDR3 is TGTGCCAGCAGTTTACAGGGGGCTTACGAGCAGTACTTC. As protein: CASSLQGAYEQYF.